The clone carrying this T cell receptor beta chain was seen ten or more times. All enrollees were about 18 to 95 years old and from 24 US areas. The ends were cut back, 3 bases at V and 4 bases at J, with 10 bases in the middle. From germline, CDR1 is MRHNA and CDR2 SNTAGT. The CDR3 loop spans 15 amino acids. The sample is drawn from a study of blood T cell repertoires in COVID-19. Clones were read by immunoSEQ multiplex PCR, and TCRdb kept only the in-frame ones, dropping some. The data contain 250,000 to 300,000 clones, about 93% of them singletons. This sequence originates from a woman in her twenties or thirties who had recovered from COVID-19. Material for sequencing was PBMCs or T cells enriched from blood (not recorded which). The chain combines TRBV6-4 with TRBJ2-6; D might be TRBD1 (6 bases). The CDR3, as DNA: TGTGCCAGCAGTGATGGGACATCCGGGGCCAACGTCCTGACTTTC. Protein product: CASSDGTSGANVLTF.